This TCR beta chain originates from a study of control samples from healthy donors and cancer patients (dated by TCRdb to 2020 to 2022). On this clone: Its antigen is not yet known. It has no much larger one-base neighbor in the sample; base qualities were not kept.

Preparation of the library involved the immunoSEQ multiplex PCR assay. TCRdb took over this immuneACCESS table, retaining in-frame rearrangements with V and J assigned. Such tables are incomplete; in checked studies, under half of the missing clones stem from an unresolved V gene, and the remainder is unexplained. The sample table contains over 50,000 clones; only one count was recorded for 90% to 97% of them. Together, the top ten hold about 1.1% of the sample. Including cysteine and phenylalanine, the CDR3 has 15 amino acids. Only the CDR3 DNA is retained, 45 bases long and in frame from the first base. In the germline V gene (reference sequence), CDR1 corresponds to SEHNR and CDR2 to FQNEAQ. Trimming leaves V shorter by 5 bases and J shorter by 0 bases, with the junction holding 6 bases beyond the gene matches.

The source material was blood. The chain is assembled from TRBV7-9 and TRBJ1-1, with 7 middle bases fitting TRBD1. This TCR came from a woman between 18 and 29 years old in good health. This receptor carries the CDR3 CASSTRQGLNTEAFF. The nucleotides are TGTGCCAGCAGCACCCGACAGGGCTTGAACACTGAAGCTTTCTTT.